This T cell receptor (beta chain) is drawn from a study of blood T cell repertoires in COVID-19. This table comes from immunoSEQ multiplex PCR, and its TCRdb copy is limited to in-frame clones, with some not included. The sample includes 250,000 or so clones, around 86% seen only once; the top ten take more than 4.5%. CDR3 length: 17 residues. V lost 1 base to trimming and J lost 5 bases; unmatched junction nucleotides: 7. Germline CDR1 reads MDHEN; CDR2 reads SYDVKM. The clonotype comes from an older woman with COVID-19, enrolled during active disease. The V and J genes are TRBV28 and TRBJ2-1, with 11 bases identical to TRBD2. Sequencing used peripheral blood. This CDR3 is CASSLLAGGPSDNEQFF. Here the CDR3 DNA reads TGTGCCAGCAGTTTATTAGCGGGAGGGCCTTCCGACAATGAGCAGTTCTTC.